Described below is a single TCR beta chain sequence and its context. The antigen remains unidentified. CD45RO-negative, CCR7-positively selected cells formed the naive CD8 fraction, excluding terminally differentiated effector memory CD45RA+ cells. Data came from immunoSEQ multiplex PCR; TCRdb stores just in-frame clones and leaves some out. The sample has about 1.9 million clones; roughly 95% are singletons. Per the germline V gene, CDR1 is SQVTM and CDR2 is ANQGSEA. The CDR3 length is 15 residues. The V segment lost 3 bases and the J segment 7 bases; nucleotides outside the gene matches: 9. The data belong to a study of shared clonotypes between healthy human individuals. Notes on the study in general: Researchers found naive subsets generally carried larger estimated richness than memory subsets.

This chain uses TRBV29-1 with TRBJ2-5, with 12 bases matching TRBD1. The sequence was collected from a man between 18 and 35 years old in good health. Some clones in this sample may be carry-over from other donors' samples. Sequencing input: naive CD8+ T cells from PBMCs. The CDR3 coding sequence is TGCAGCGTTGACTACCGGGACAGGGGGCCGGGGACCCAGTACTTC. It yields the protein CSVDYRDRGPGTQYF.